Below are 7 T cell receptor beta chains sequenced from a single sample in a study of tumor and adjacent non-tumor tissue in lung cancer. The library came from three nested PCR rounds adapted from ARM-PCR protocols. Using its own MiXCR run on the multiplex PCR reads, TCRdb lists one record per CDR3 protein. The sample carries 65,000 to 70,000 distinct CDR3 sequences, just under 60% recorded once. The template was RNA from unsorted bulk tissue. Sequenced: lung tumor tissue. The receptors here all came from a man in his fifties or sixties with non-small cell lung cancer.

Concerning this clonotype: At one end, the junction sequence differs from germline, possibly due to a read error. This chain connects TRBV28 to TRBJ2-7; unclear D gene. The CDR3 runs to 12 residues. The germline V gene has CDR1 MDHEN and CDR2 SYDVKM. The CDR3 bases are TGTGCCAGCACCACGGTGGGTCACGACCAGTACTTC. Protein sequence: CASTTVGHDQYF.

To note about this clonotype: The junction departs from germline at one end; a sequencing error may be responsible. The chain is built from TRBV11-2 and TRBJ2-2; maybe TRBD2 (6 bases). Germline V lookup: CDR1 SGHAT, CDR2 FQNNGV. The CDR3 extends over 15 amino acids. The CDR3 sequence is CASRNQLREAGELFF. CDR3 bases: TGTGCTAGCAGAAATCAACTAAGGGAGGCCGGGGAGCTGTTTTTT. The full variable domain, in which reference TRBV11-2 and TRBJ2-2 provide the parts outside the CDR3, is EAGVAQSPRYKIIEKRQSVAFWCNPISGHATLYWYQQILGQGPKLLIQFQNNGVVDDSQLPKDRFSAERLKGVDSTLKIQPAKLEDSAVYLCASRNQLREAGELFFGEGSRLTVL.

Comments on this clonotype: A much more abundant neighbour one base away suggests this may be a read error. V usage is TRBV30 and J usage is TRBJ1-6, with 7 bases aligning to TRBD1. CDR3 size: 14 residues. Looked up from germline, CDR1 is GTSNPN and CDR2 is SVGIG (reference sequence). The V and J ends lost 3 bases and 7 bases, in that order; junction bases with no gene match: 6. This chain's CDR3 is CAWSAGTVNSPLHF. CDR3 sequence (DNA): TGTGCCTGGAGCGCCGGGACAGTGAATTCACCCCTCCACTTT.

Points on this clonotype: This is likely a read error, given that the CDR3 carries no conserved phenylalanine or tryptophan at its end. This rearrangement joins TRBV11-3 to TRBJ2-1; no definite D call. The CDR3 runs 16 residues. The germline CDR1 and CDR2 sequences are SGHNT and YENEEA. This CDR3 is CTSSYASWAQYDEQFL. The DNA for the CDR3 is TGTACCAGCAGCTACGCCAGCTGGGCACAGTACGATGAGCAGTTCCTC.

By proportion, this clonotype is medium-sized. The rearrangement uses TRBV4-2 and TRBJ2-7; D is possibly TRBD1 (6 bases). The CDR3 consists of 13 residues. V lost 5 bases, J lost 4 bases, and 12 bases lay in between. The V gene's germline CDR1 is LGHNA and CDR2 YNFKEQ. CDR3 nucleotide sequence: TGTGCCAGCAGCTGGGGGCAAGCGTACGAGCAGTACTTC. Translation gives CASSWGQAYEQYF.

Turning to this clonotype: At one of its ends the junction is not consistent with the germline gene, which may arise from a read error. The chain's CDR3 is CASSHGTDYGYTF. In DNA, the CDR3 is TGTGCCAGCAGCCATGGGACAGACTATGGTTACACCTTC. This chain connects TRBV4-1 to TRBJ1-2, with 7 nucleotides matching TRBD1. This CDR3 contains 13 residues. Per germline, CDR1 MGHRA and CDR2 YSYEKL.

Concerning this clonotype: A clone one base away is much larger, so this may be a read error. V usage is TRBV5-4 and J usage is TRBJ2-1; no definite D call. This CDR3 spans 14 amino acids. V lost 4 bases and J 10 bases, leaving 18 bases between the germline ends. Germline CDR1 SGHNT, CDR2 YYREEE (reference sequence). DNA for the CDR3: TGTGCCAGCAGCCCGGCGGAAGGGAAATACGAGCAGTTCTTC. It codes for CASSPAEGKYEQFF.